The sequence of this T cell receptor beta chain was determined in a study of response to subunit inactivated influenza vaccine. MiXCR, run by TCRdb on the RT-PCR reads, gives a single entry per CDR3 protein. The sample shows about 780,000 distinct CDR3 sequences, less than 20% of them seen only once. Trimming pared 0 bases from V and 2 bases from J, leaving 12 bases between. The V gene's germline CDR1 is DFQATT and CDR2 SNEGSKA (reference sequence). CDR3 length: 15 residues. This clonotype occurred a few times. The source was PBMCs from blood, collected 5 days after vaccination. The chain has TRBV20-1 and TRBJ2-3; no clear D. This TCR was sampled from a man aged 50 to 60 who received an inactivated influenza vaccine. CDR3 residues: CSARDLERPTDTQYF. CDR3 nucleotides: TGCAGTGCTAGAGATCTGGAGCGTCCCACAGATACGCAGTATTTT.